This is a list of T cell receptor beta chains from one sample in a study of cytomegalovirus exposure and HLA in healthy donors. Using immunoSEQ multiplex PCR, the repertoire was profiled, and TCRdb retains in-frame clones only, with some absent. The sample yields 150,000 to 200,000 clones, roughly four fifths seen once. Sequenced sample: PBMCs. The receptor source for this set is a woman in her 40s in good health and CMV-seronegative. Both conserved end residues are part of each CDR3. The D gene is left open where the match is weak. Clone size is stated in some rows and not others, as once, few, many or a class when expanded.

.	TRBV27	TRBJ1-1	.	TGTGCCAGCAGTCTCGAGGGAGGTATCACTGAAGCTTTCTTT	CASSLEGGITEAFF
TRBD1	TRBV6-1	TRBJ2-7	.	TGTGCCAGCAGTTCCCCTGGACAGGGGGGGTACGAGCAGTACTTC	CASSSPGQGGYEQYF
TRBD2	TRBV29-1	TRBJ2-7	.	TGCAGCGTGACTAGCGGCCCCAACGAGCAGTACTTC	CSVTSGPNEQYF
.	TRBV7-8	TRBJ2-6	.	TGTGCCAGCAGCTTAGGGCATCCTGGGGCCAACGTCCTGACTTTC	CASSLGHPGANVLTF
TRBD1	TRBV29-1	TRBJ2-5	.	TGCAGCGTCGTCCCCGGGACAGGGGGCGTGGAGACCCAGTACTTC	CSVVPGTGGVETQYF
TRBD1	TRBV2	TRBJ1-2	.	TGTGCCAGCAGCGAGCCTAGGACAGGGGGGGGCTACACCTTC	CASSEPRTGGGYTF
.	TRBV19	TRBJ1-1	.	TGTGCCAGTAGGGTTGGGGGGGCACGGACTGAAGCTTTCTTT	CASRVGGARTEAFF
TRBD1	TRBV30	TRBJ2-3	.	TGTGCCTGGATGGGCTGGGACAGCTTCACAGATACGCAGTATTTT	CAWMGWDSFTDTQYF
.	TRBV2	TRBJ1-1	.	TGTGCCAGCAGCGACTGGGGACTCATGAACACTGAAGCTTTCTTT	CASSDWGLMNTEAFF
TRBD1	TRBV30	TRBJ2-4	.	TGTGCCTGGAGCAATGAACGGACAGGGGGCGCAAGAAACATTCAGTACTTC	CAWSNERTGGARNIQYF
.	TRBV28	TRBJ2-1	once	TGTGCCAGCAACCGGGAGAGATACAATGAGCAGTTCTTC	CASNRERYNEQFF
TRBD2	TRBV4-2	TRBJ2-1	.	TGTGCCAGCAGCCAATTTACTAGCGGGAGCGGTGATGAGCAGTTCTTC	CASSQFTSGSGDEQFF
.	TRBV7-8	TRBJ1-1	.	TGTGCCAGCAGCTTAGGTCGTCCAGGGGACACTGAAGCTTTCTTT	CASSLGRPGDTEAFF
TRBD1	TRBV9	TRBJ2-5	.	TGTGCCAGCAGCGGGGACAGGGAAGGAGAGACCCAGTACTTC	CASSGDREGETQYF
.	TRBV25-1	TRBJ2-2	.	TGTGCCAGCAGTGAGCCCGTCCGGGACTGGGCGAACACCGGGGAGCTGTTTTTT	CASSEPVRDWANTGELFF
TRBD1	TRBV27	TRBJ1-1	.	TGTGCCAGCAGTCACGGGACAGCTAACACTGAAGCTTTCTTT	CASSHGTANTEAFF
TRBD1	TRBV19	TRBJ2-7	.	TGTGCCAGTAGTGCCCGGGACAGGGGGCCCTACGAGCAGTACTTC	CASSARDRGPYEQYF
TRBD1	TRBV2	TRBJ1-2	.	TGTGCCAGCAGTGACAGGGGGCGCAGCTATGGCTACACCTTC	CASSDRGRSYGYTF
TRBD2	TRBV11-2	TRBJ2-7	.	TGTGCCAGCAGCCGCGGGAGGGCCGGGTACGAGCAGTACTTC	CASSRGRAGYEQYF
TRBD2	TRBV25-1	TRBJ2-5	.	TGTGCCAGCAGTTTTAGCGGGACATACAGGGAGACCCAGTACTTC	CASSFSGTYRETQYF
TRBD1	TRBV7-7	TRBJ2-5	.	TGTGCTAGCAGCCCAGGGGGATTCTACCAAGAGACCCAGTACTTC	CASSPGGFYQETQYF